This T cell receptor beta chain was retrieved from a study of blood T cell repertoires in COVID-19. Study background: Collection of acute and convalescent COVID-19 samples took place in the United States, Italy and Spain. T cells, B-cell-depleted T cells, or PBMCs supplied cDNA or gDNA.

How the authors handled the data: Nucleated cell number was recorded as an estimate derived from reference gene primer amplification. The protocol was immunoSEQ multiplex PCR, while the TCRdb copy is restricted to in-frame clones and leaves out a portion. That table furnishes V, J and clone size, whereas the DNA furnished D and trimming. The sample lists about 320,000 clones, over 70% occurring once. The specimen was peripheral blood. The receptor's source is a woman aged 50 to 60 with acute or convalescent COVID-19.

The CDR3 bases are TGTGCCAGCAGCTTGTCAACTAACTCCTACGAGCAGTACTTC. This translates into CASSLSTNSYEQYF. V and J are TRBV5-4 and TRBJ2-7; D is uncertain. V was clipped by 1 base and J by 0 bases, with 8 bases between them. Germline values: CDR1 SGHNT, CDR2 YYREEE (reference sequence). CDR3 length: 14 amino acids.